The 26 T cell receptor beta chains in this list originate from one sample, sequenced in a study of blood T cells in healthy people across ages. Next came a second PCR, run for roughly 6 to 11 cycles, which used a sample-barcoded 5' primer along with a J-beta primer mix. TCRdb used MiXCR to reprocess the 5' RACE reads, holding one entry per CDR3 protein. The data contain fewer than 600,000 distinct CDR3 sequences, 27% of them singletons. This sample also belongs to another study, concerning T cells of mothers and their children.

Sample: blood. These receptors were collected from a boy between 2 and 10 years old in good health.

CDR3 region: CASSLRRSHDYEQYF. CDR3 DNA sequence: TGCGCCAGCAGCCTCCGACGGAGCCACGACTACGAGCAGTACTTC. The V gene is TRBV4-1, the J gene TRBJ2-7, with D hard to call. V dropped 4 bases and J dropped 3 bases, with 16 bases sitting between them. This CDR3 comprises 15 residues. Germline CDR1 reads MGHRA; CDR2 reads YSYEKL.

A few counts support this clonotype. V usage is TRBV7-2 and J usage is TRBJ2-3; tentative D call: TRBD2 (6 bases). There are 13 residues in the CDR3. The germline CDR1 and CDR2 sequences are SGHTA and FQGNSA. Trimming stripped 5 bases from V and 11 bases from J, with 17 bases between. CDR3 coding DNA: TGTGCCAGCAGCATACCTAGCGCTAGGAGGCAGTATTTT. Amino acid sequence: CASSIPSARRQYF.

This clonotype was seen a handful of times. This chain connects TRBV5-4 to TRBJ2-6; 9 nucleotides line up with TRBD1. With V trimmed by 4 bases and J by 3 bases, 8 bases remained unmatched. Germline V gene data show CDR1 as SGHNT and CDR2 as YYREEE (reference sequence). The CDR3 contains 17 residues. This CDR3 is CASSVGTGSNGANVLTF. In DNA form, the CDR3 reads TGTGCCAGCAGCGTTGGGACAGGGAGTAATGGGGCCAACGTCCTGACTTTC. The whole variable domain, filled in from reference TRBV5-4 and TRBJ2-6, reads ETGVTQSPTHLIKTRGQQVTLRCSSQSGHNTVSWYQQALGQGPQFIFQYYREEENGRGNFPPRFSGLQFPNYSSELNVNALELDDSALYLCASSVGTGSNGANVLTFGAGSRLTVL.

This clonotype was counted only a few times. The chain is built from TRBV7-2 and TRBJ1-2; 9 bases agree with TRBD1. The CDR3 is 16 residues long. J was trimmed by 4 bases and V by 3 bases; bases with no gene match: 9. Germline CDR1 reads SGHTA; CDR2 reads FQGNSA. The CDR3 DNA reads TGTGCCAGCAGCTTTGATGGCCTGGGACAGGGCTATGGCTACACCTTC. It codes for CASSFDGLGQGYGYTF.

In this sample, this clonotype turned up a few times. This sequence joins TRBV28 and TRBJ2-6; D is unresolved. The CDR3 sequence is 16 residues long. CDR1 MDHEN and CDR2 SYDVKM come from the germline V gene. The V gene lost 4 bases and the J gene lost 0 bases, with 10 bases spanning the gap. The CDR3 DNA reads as TGTGCCAGCAGTTCATCGGTGTTCTCTGGGGCCAACGTCCTGACTTTC. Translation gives CASSSSVFSGANVLTF.

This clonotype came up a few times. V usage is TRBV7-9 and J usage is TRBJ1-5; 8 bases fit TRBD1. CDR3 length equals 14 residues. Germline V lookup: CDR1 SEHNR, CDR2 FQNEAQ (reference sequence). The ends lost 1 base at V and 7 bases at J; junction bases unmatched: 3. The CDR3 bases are TGTGCCAGCAGCTTAGTGGCAGGGGGCCAGCCCCAGCATTTT. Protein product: CASSLVAGGQPQHF.

CDR3 sequence (DNA): TGTGCCATCAATTCCGTAGGGGGCTACACCTTC. This translates into CAINSVGGYTF. This chain links TRBV10-3 with TRBJ1-2; D gene unclear. Trimming cost V 7 bases and J 8 bases, with 11 bases left between them. The CDR3 spans 11 residues. CDR1 is ENHRY, CDR2 SYGVKD, per germline.

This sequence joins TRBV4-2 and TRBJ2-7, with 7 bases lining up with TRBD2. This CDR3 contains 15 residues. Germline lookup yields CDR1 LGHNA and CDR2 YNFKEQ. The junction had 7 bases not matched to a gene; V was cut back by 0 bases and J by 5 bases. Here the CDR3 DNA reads TGTGCCAGCAGCCAAGAAGGGAGGGATTTCCACGAGCAGTACTTC. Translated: CASSQEGRDFHEQYF.

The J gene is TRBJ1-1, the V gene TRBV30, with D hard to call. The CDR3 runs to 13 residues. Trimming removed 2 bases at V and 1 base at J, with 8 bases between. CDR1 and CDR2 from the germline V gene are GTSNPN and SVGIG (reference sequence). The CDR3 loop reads CAWSYRRNTEAFF. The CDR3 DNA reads TGTGCCTGGAGTTATAGAAGGAACACTGAAGCTTTCTTT.

Written as DNA, the CDR3 is TGCGCCAGCAGCCAAGGTGTCTGGGCCTACTCTGGAAACACCATATATTTT. Its translation is CASSQGVWAYSGNTIYF. The chain links TRBV4-1 to TRBJ1-3, with no clear D. V was clipped by 1 base and J by 0 bases, with 13 bases between them. Germline V gene data show CDR1 as MGHRA and CDR2 as YSYEKL. This CDR3 contains 17 residues.

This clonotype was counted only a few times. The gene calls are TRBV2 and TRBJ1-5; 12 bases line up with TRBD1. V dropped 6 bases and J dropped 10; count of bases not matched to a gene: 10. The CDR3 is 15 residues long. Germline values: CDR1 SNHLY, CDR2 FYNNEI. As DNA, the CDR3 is TGTGCCAGCAGAGGGACAGGGGGCTCGATTCGCCCCCAGCATTTT. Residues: CASRGTGGSIRPQHF.

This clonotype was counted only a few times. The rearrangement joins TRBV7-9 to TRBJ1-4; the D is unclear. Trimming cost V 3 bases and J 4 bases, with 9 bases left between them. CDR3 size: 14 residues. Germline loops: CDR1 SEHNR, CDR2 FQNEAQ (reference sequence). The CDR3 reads CASSFLQINEKLFF. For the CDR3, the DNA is TGTGCCAGCAGCTTTCTACAGATTAATGAAAAACTGTTTTTT.

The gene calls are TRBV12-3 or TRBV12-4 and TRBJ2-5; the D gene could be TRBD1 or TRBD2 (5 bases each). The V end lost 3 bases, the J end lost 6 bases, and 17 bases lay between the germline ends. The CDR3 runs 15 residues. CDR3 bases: TGTGCCAGCAGTTTGGGGGAGTCCCCTTGGAAGACCCAGTACTTC. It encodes CASSLGESPWKTQYF.

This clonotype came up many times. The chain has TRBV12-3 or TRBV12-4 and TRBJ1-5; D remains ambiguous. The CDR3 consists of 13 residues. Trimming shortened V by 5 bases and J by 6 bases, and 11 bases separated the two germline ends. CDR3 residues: CASSPTGIQPQHF. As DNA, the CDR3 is TGTGCCAGCAGTCCGACCGGGATTCAGCCCCAGCATTTT.

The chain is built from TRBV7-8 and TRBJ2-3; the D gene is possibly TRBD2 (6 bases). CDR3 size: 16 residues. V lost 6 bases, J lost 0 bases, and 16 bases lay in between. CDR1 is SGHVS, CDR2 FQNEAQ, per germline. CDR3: CASRINSGASTDTQYF. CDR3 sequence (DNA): TGTGCCAGCAGAATCAATAGCGGCGCTAGCACAGATACGCAGTATTTT.

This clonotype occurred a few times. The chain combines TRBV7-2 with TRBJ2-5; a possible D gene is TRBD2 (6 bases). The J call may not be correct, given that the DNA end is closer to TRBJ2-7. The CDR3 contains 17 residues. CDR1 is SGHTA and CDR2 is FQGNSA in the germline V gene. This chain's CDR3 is CASSLALWREDPYEQYF. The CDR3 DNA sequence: TGTGCCAGCAGCTTAGCTCTATGGCGGGAAGACCCATACGAGCAGTACTTC.

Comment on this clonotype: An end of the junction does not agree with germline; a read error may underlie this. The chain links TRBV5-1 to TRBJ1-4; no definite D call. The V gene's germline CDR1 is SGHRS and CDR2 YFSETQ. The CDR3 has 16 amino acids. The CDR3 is CASSPVPVEHNEILFF. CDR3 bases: TGCGCCAGCAGCCCGGTCCCAGTGGAACATAATGAAATACTGTTTTTT. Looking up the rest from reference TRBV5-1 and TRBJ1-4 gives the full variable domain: KAGVTQTPRYLIKTRGQQVTLSCSPISGHRSVSWYQQTPGQGLQFLFEYFSETQRNKGNFPGRFSGRQFSNSRSEMNVSTLELGDSALYLCASSPVPVEHNEILFFGSGTQLSVL.

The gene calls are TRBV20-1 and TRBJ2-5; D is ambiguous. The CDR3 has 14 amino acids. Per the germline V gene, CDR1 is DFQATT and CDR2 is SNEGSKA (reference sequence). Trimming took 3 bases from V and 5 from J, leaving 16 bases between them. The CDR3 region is CSARAGPRAETQYF. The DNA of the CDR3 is TGCAGTGCTAGGGCCGGCCCCCGGGCCGAGACCCAGTACTTC.

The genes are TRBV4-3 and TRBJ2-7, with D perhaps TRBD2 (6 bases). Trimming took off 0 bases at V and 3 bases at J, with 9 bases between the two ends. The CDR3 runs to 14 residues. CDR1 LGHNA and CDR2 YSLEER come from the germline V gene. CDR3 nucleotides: TGCGCCAGCAGCCAAGATCGCGGGGACTACGAGCAGTACTTC. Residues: CASSQDRGDYEQYF.

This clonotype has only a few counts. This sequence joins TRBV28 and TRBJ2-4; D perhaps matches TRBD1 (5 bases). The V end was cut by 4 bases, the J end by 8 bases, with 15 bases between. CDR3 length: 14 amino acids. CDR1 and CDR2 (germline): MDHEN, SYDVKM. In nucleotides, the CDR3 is TGTGCCAGCAGTTCGCCTTCAACAGGAGACATTCAGTACTTC. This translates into CASSSPSTGDIQYF. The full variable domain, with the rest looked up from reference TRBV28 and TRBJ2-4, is DVKVTQSSRYLVKRTGEKVFLECVQDMDHENMFWYRQDPGLGLRLIYFSYDVKMKEKGDIPEGYSVSREKKERFSLILESASTNQTSMYLCASSSPSTGDIQYFGAGTRLSVL.

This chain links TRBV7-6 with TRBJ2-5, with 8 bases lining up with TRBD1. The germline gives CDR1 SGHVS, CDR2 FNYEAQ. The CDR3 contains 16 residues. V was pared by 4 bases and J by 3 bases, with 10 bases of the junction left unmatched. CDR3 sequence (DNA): TGTGCCAGCAGCTCGCGGACAGGGTCAGGCAAAGAGACCCAGTACTTC. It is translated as CASSSRTGSGKETQYF.

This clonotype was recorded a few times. The CDR3 sequence: CASSRAATPGGPEAFF. CDR3 in DNA: TGTGCCAGCAGCCGCGCGGCAACACCGGGGGGCCCTGAAGCTTTCTTT. The gene calls are TRBV7-9 and TRBJ1-1, with D possibly matching TRBD1 (6 bases). The V end was cut by 5 bases, the J end by 6 bases, with 22 bases between. CDR1 and CDR2 from the germline V gene are SEHNR and FQNEAQ (reference sequence). The CDR3 runs to 16 residues.

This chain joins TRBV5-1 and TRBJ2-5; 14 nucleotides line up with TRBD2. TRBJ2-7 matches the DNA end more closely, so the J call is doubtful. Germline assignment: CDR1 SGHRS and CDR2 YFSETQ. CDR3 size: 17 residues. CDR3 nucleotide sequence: TGCGCCAGCAGCTTGGGGGGACTAGCGGGAGTCGCCTACGAGCAGTACTTC. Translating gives CASSLGGLAGVAYEQYF.

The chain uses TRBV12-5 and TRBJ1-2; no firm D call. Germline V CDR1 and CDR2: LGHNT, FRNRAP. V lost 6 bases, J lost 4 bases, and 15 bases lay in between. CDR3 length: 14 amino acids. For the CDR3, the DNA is TGTGCTAGTGGGTACCAGAGGCCCTTCTATGGCTACACCTTC. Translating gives CASGYQRPFYGYTF.

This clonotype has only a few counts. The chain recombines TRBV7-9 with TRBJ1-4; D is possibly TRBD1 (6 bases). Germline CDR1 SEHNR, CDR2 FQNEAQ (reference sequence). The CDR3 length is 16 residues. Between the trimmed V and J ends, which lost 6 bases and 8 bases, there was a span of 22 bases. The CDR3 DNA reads TGTGCCAGCAGGAACGACCTGCGGGGGCGAGGGGAAAAACTGTTTTTT. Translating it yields CASRNDLRGRGEKLFF.

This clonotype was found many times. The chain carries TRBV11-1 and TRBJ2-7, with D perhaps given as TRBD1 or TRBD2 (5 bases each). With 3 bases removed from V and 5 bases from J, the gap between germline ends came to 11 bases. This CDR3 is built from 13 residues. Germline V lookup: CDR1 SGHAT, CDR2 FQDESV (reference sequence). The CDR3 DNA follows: TGTGCCAGCAGCTTGAGGGGATCCCACGAGCAGTACTTC. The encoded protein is CASSLRGSHEQYF. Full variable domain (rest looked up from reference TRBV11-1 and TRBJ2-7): EAEVAQSPRYKITEKSQAVAFWCDPISGHATLYWYRQILGQGPELLVQFQDESVVDDSQLPKDRFSAERLKGVDSTLKIQPAELGDSAMYLCASSLRGSHEQYFGPGTRLTVT.